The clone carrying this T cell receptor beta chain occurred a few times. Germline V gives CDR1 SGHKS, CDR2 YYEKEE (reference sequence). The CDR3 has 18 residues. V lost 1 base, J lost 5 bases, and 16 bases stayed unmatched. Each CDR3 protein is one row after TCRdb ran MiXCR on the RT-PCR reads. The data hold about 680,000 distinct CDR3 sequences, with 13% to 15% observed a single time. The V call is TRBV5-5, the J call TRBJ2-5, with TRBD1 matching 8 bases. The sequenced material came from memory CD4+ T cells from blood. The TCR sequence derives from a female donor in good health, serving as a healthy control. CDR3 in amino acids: CASSLRFSGRGRMETQYF. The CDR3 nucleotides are TGTGCCAGCAGCTTGAGATTTTCGGGCAGGGGGCGAATGGAGACCCAGTACTTC.